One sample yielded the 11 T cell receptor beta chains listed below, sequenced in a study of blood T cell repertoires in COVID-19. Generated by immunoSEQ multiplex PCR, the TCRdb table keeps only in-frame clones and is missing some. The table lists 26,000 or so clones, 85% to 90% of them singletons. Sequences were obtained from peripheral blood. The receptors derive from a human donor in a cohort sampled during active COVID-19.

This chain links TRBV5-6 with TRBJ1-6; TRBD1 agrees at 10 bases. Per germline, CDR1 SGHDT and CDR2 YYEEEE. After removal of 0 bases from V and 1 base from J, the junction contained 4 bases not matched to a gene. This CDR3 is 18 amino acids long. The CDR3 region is CASSLETGGASYNSPLHF. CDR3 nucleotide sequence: TGTGCCAGCAGCTTGGAGACAGGGGGCGCATCCTATAATTCACCCCTCCACTTT.

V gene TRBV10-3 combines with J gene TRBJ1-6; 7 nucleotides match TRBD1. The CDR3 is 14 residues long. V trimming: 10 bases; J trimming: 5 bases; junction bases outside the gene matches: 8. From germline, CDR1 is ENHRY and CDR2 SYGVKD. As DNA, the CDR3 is TGTGCCACTCACCGGGACAGCAATAATTCACCCCTCCACTTT. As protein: CATHRDSNNSPLHF.

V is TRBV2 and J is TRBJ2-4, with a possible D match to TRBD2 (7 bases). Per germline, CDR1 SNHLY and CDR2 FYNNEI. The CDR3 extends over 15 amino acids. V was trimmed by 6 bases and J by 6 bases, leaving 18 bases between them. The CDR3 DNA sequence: TGTGCCAGCAGGGGATTACAGGGAGGGGGAAACATTCAGTACTTC. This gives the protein CASRGLQGGGNIQYF.

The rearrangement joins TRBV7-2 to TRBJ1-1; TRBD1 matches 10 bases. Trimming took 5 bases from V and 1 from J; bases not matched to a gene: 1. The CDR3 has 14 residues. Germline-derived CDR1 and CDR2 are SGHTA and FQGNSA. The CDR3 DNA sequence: TGTGCCAGCAGCCGGGACAGGGGGAACACTGAAGCTTTCTTT. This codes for CASSRDRGNTEAFF.

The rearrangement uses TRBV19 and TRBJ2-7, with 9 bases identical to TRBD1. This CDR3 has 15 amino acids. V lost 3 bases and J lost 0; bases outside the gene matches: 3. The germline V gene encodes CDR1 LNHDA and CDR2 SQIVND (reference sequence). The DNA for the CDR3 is TGTGCCAGTAGTATGGGACAGGGCTTCTCCTACGAGCAGTACTTC. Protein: CASSMGQGFSYEQYF.

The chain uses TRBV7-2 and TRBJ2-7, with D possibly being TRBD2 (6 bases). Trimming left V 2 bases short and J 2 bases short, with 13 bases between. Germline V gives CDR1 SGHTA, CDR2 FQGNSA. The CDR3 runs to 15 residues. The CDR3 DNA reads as TGTGCCAGCAGCTTACAGCTGCGGGGACCCTACGAGCAGTACTTC. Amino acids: CASSLQLRGPYEQYF.

CDR3 amino acids: CASSVLLNSNSPLHF. DNA for the CDR3: TGTGCCAGCAGCGTCCTTTTGAACTCTAATTCACCCCTCCACTTT. J is TRBJ1-6 and V is TRBV7-2, with D hard to call. Trimming shortened V by 5 bases and J by 6 bases, and 14 bases separated the two germline ends. Germline lookup yields CDR1 SGHTA and CDR2 FQGNSA. The CDR3 spans 15 residues.

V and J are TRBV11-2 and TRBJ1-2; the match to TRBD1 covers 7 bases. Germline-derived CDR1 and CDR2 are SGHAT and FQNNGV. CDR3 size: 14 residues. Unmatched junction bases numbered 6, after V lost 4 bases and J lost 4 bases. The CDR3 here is CASSSMGTVYGYTF. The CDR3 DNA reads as TGTGCCAGCAGCTCGATGGGGACAGTCTATGGCTACACCTTC.

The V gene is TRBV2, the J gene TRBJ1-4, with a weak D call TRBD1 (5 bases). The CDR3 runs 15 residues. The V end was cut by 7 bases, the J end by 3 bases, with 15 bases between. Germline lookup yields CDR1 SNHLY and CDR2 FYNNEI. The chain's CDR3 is CASTVDGRANEKLFF. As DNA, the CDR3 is TGTGCCAGCACGGTAGACGGCAGGGCTAATGAAAAACTGTTTTTT.

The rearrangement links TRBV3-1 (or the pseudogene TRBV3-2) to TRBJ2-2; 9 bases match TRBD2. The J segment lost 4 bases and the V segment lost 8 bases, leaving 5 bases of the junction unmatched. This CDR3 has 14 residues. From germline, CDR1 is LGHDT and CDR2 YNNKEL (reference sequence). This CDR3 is CASRGGAGTGELFF. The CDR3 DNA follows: TGTGCCAGCCGCGGGGGGGCGGGCACCGGGGAGCTGTTTTTT.

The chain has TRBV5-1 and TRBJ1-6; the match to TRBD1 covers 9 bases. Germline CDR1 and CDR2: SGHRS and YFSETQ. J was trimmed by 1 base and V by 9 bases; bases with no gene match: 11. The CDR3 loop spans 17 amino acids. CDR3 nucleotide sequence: TGCGCCAAGCCGGGACAGGGCTTTCCGTCCTATAATTCACCCCTCCACTTT. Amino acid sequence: CAKPGQGFPSYNSPLHF.